These 23 T cell receptor beta chains were all obtained from the same sample, sequenced in a study of cytomegalovirus exposure and HLA in healthy donors. Primers for the PCR totalled 60 Vbeta and 13 Jbeta. Some clones are missing from TCRdb's copy, which holds only in-frame ones; the method was immunoSEQ multiplex PCR. Of roughly 180,000 clones in the sample, around 81% were seen once. The source material was PBMCs. The receptor source for this set is a woman in her late teens or twenties in good health and CMV-seropositive.

V and J are TRBV11-2 and TRBJ2-6, with D possibly TRBD1 on 5 matching bases. V was shortened by 6 bases and J by 4 bases, with 10 bases between the two germline ends. Germline values: CDR1 SGHAT, CDR2 FQNNGV. The CDR3 is made up of 14 amino acids. This chain's CDR3 is CASRPGQGANVLTF. DNA for the CDR3: TGTGCCAGCAGACCAGGGCAAGGGGCCAACGTCCTGACTTTC.

This chain uses TRBV18 with TRBJ2-1; possible D gene TRBD1, 6 bases. Germline V gene lookup returns CDR1 KGHSH and CDR2 LQKENI. Trimming removed 1 base from V and 4 bases from J, with 8 bases in between. CDR3 length: 14 amino acids. CDR3 loop: CASSPLDSYNEQFF. CDR3 nucleotide sequence: TGTGCCAGCTCACCACTGGACAGTTACAATGAGCAGTTCTTC.

The V gene is TRBV6-1, the J gene TRBJ2-1; 12 nucleotides line up with TRBD1. The CDR3 totals 15 residues. The germline CDR1 and CDR2 sequences are MNHNS and SASEGT. With V trimmed by 6 bases and J by 9 bases, 9 bases remained unmatched. CDR3 amino acids: CASRDRGTGGIEQFF. CDR3 DNA: TGTGCCAGCAGGGATCGGGGGACAGGGGGCATTGAGCAGTTCTTC.

The V and J genes are TRBV5-1 and TRBJ2-3; TRBD2 matches at 14 bases. Germline trimming cut 4 bases from V and 2 bases from J; bases unmatched to any gene: 12. The CDR3 is 19 residues long. Germline CDR1 reads SGHRS; CDR2 reads YFSETQ. CDR3 sequence reads: CASSHLTSGGATTTDTQYF. CDR3 bases: TGCGCCAGCAGCCACCTGACTAGCGGGGGGGCAACAACCACAGATACGCAGTATTTT.

This chain links TRBV9 with TRBJ2-2, with no clear D. The CDR3 loop spans 13 amino acids. Trimming left V 3 bases short and J 4 bases short, with 7 bases between. Per the germline V gene, CDR1 is SGDLS and CDR2 is YYNGEE. The CDR3 DNA reads TGTGCCAGCAGCGGGGCGAGCACCGGGGAGCTGTTTTTT. This gives the protein CASSGASTGELFF.

The genes are TRBV7-9 and TRBJ1-6; 7 bases fit TRBD1. This CDR3 comprises 14 residues. Germline V gene sequence: CDR1 SEHNR, CDR2 FQNEAQ (reference sequence). V was pared by 11 bases and J by 5 bases, with 9 bases of the junction left unmatched. The CDR3 loop is CAGRRDSDNSPLHF. CDR3 nucleotides: TGTGCCGGGAGAAGGGACAGTGATAATTCACCCCTCCACTTT.

The sample holds a few counts of this clone. V is TRBV6-4 and J is TRBJ2-3; 12 bases line up with TRBD2. V lost 2 bases and J lost 4; bases outside the gene matches: 4. This CDR3 has 16 residues. From germline, CDR1 is MRHNA and CDR2 SNTAGT. For the CDR3, the DNA is TGTGCCAGCAGTGACCGGTCTAGCGGGGGGGCAGATACGCAGTATTTT. Translation: CASSDRSSGGADTQYF.

This sequence joins TRBV6-4 and TRBJ2-2, with 7 bases identical to TRBD1. The germline gives CDR1 MRHNA, CDR2 SNTAGT. The CDR3 length is 20 residues. The J segment lost 2 bases and the V segment lost 2 bases, leaving 17 bases of the junction unmatched. DNA of the CDR3: TGTGCCAGCAGTGACCCGAGAGGACGTTTGACAGGGTCCAACACCGGGGAGCTGTTTTTT. It translates to CASSDPRGRLTGSNTGELFF.

V is TRBV9 and J is TRBJ1-5, with unresolved D. The CDR3 is made up of 14 amino acids. Germline CDR1 reads SGDLS; CDR2 reads YYNGEE. V was clipped by 0 bases and J by 10 bases, with 14 bases between them. The CDR3, as DNA: TGTGCCAGCAGCGTAGGTGCGGGGAATGTTCCCCAGCATTTT. Its protein product is CASSVGAGNVPQHF.

The rearrangement joins TRBV9 to TRBJ2-1; 8 bases align to TRBD1. V trimming: 3 bases; J trimming: 0 bases; junction bases outside the gene matches: 2. The CDR3 spans 15 residues. Germline-derived CDR1 and CDR2 are SGDLS and YYNGEE. The CDR3: CASSAGTGSYNEQFF. The CDR3 nucleotides are TGTGCCAGCAGCGCAGGGACAGGCTCCTACAATGAGCAGTTCTTC.

This chain uses TRBV10-2 with TRBJ2-1; 11 bases match TRBD2. Germline trimming cut 6 bases from V and 10 bases from J; bases unmatched to any gene: 8. Germline V gives CDR1 WSHSY, CDR2 SAAADI. CDR3 length: 14 residues. The CDR3 coding sequence is TGCGCCAGCAGCCTTAGCGGGGGGGCTGGGGAGCAGTTCTTC. It translates to CASSLSGGAGEQFF.

The chain carries TRBV6-1 and TRBJ1-1; D is perhaps TRBD1 (5 bases). V was clipped by 0 bases and J by 0 bases, with 8 bases between them. Germline V gives CDR1 MNHNS, CDR2 SASEGT. The length of the CDR3 is 15 residues. The DNA for the CDR3 is TGTGCCAGCAGTGAAGCGCAGGGTTTGAACACTGAAGCTTTCTTT. Amino acids: CASSEAQGLNTEAFF.

The rearrangement uses TRBV10-1 and TRBJ2-7; the D gene is possibly TRBD1 (6 bases). This CDR3 contains 13 residues. Between the trimmed V and J ends, which lost 7 bases and 5 bases, there was a span of 15 bases. Germline V gene sequence: CDR1 WNHNN, CDR2 SYGVQD (reference sequence). The CDR3 region is CASTIRPGDEQYV. CDR3 nucleotide sequence: TGCGCCAGCACCATCCGACCAGGGGACGAGCAGTACGTC.

The rearrangement uses TRBV19 and TRBJ2-1; TRBD2 matches 10 bases. CDR1 and CDR2 (germline): LNHDA, SQIVND (reference sequence). The CDR3 sequence is 15 residues long. With V trimmed by 4 bases and J by 5 bases, 5 bases remained unmatched. The CDR3 bases are TGTGCCAGTAGTAATCTAGCGGGGGCAGACAATGAGCAGTTCTTC. Its protein product is CASSNLAGADNEQFF.

The chain employs TRBV4-1 and TRBJ2-5; no clear D gene. CDR1 and CDR2 from the germline V gene are MGHRA and YSYEKL. V was clipped by 1 base and J by 1 base, with 4 bases between them. CDR3 length equals 13 residues. CDR3 amino acids: CASSQALQETQYF. In DNA form, the CDR3 reads TGCGCCAGCAGCCAAGCCCTCCAAGAGACCCAGTACTTC.

This CDR3 is CASSMGHLFSGNTIYF. In nucleotides, the CDR3 is TGTGCCAGCAGCATGGGACACTTATTCTCTGGAAACACCATATATTTT. The rearrangement links TRBV5-4 to TRBJ1-3; TRBD1 might be the D (6 bases). V dropped 4 bases and J dropped 0 bases, with 14 bases sitting between them. Germline CDR1 SGHNT, CDR2 YYREEE (reference sequence). The CDR3 runs to 16 residues. The whole variable domain, filled in from reference TRBV5-4 and TRBJ1-3, reads ETGVTQSPTHLIKTRGQQVTLRCSSQSGHNTVSWYQQALGQGPQFIFQYYREEENGRGNFPPRFSGLQFPNYSSELNVNALELDDSALYLCASSMGHLFSGNTIYFGEGSWLTVV.

This clone was recorded a few times. The chain uses TRBV4-2 and TRBJ2-1, with D possibly TRBD2 on 6 matching bases. The ends were cut back, 1 base at V and 2 bases at J, with 6 bases in the middle. This CDR3 contains 14 residues. Germline CDR1 LGHNA, CDR2 YNFKEQ. The CDR3 DNA sequence: TGTGCCAGCAGCCAAGGCGGGACCTACAATGAGCAGTTCTTC. As protein: CASSQGGTYNEQFF.

The chain carries TRBV20-1 and TRBJ1-2; D might be TRBD1 (5 bases). V lost 0 bases to trimming and J lost 10 bases, with 9 bases between them. Germline CDR1 and CDR2: DFQATT and SNEGSKA (reference sequence). The CDR3 contains 11 residues. CDR3 bases: TGCAGTGCTAGAGATGGAGGGGTCTACACCTTC. Amino acids: CSARDGGVYTF.

V gene TRBV6-1 combines with J gene TRBJ1-2; perhaps TRBD1 as D (5 bases). CDR1 MNHNS and CDR2 SASEGT come from the germline V gene. The V and J ends lost 4 bases and 0 bases respectively, with 12 bases between them. The CDR3 has 15 residues. CDR3 amino acids: CASSAGQGANYGYTF. Written as DNA, the CDR3 is TGTGCCAGCAGTGCGGGTCAGGGTGCTAACTATGGCTACACCTTC.

This clone has a single count. CDR3 sequence reads: CASRVGGLSYNEQFF. CDR3 DNA sequence: TGTGCCAGCCGCGTGGGGGGACTCTCCTACAATGAGCAGTTCTTC. This chain connects TRBV28 to TRBJ2-1; D perhaps matches TRBD2 (6 bases). Germline values: CDR1 MDHEN, CDR2 SYDVKM. There are 15 residues in the CDR3. The V and J ends lost 8 bases and 0 bases respectively, with 14 bases between them.

This clone has a single count. J is TRBJ1-6 and V is TRBV7-6; D remains ambiguous. This CDR3 has 13 amino acids. Germline V gene data show CDR1 as SGHVS and CDR2 as FNYEAQ. V shed 4 bases and J shed 7 bases, with 8 bases lying between them. CDR3 sequence: CASSSKPNSPLHF. CDR3 nucleotide sequence: TGTGCCAGCAGCTCCAAGCCCAATTCACCCCTCCACTTT. Supplemented by reference TRBV7-6 and TRBJ1-6, the full variable domain reads GAGVSQSPRYKVTKRGQDVALRCDPISGHVSLYWYRQALGQGPEFLTYFNYEAQQDKSGLPNDRFSAERPEGSISTLTIQRTEQRDSAMYRCASSSKPNSPLHFGNGTRLTVT.

This chain uses TRBV14 with TRBJ2-2; tentatively, D is TRBD1 (5 bases). The CDR3 is made up of 14 amino acids. The V end was cut by 6 bases, the J end by 2 bases, with 10 bases between. The germline CDR1 and CDR2 sequences are SGHDN and FVKESK. The CDR3 reads CASRRQGNTGELFF. For the CDR3, the DNA is TGTGCCAGCAGGCGGCAGGGAAACACCGGGGAGCTGTTTTTT.

The CDR3: CASSESTGKLCEQYV. CDR3 nucleotide sequence: TGCGCCAGCAGTGAGTCAACAGGGAAGTTGTGCGAGCAGTACGTC. This sequence joins TRBV10-1 and TRBJ2-7; possibly TRBD1 for D (6 bases). Germline V gene lookup returns CDR1 WNHNN and CDR2 SYGVQD (reference sequence). This CDR3 has 15 amino acids. With 0 bases removed from V and 6 bases from J, the gap between germline ends came to 15 bases.